The 22 T cell receptor beta chains presented below share a single source sample, sequenced in a study of identical twins. MiXCR was run by TCRdb on the 5' RACE reads, yielding one entry per CDR3 protein. The profile covers 700,000 or so distinct CDR3 sequences, with about 9.4% appearing a single time and around 0.95% taken by the ten largest. The same data also contributed to another study, on yellow fever vaccine responses in identical twins.

The sequencing sample was made of PBMCs. The origin of the receptors is a woman aged 18-29 years in good health.

This clonotype has a handful of counts. The chain recombines TRBV4-1 with TRBJ2-1; TRBD2 matches 14 bases. CDR3 size: 16 residues. Germline V gene sequence: CDR1 MGHRA, CDR2 YSYEKL. Trimming at V came to 3 bases and at J to 9 bases, leaving 7 bases not matched to a gene. The CDR3 spells CASSHGLAGGSIEQFF. CDR3 DNA sequence: TGCGCCAGCAGCCATGGACTAGCGGGAGGATCGATTGAGCAGTTCTTC.

The CDR3 spells CASSLDGTGAPLHF. CDR3 coding DNA: TGTGCCAGCAGCTTAGATGGGACGGGGGCCCCCCTCCACTTT. The chain joins TRBV7-9 to TRBJ1-6; the D gene is possibly TRBD1 (6 bases). Germline CDR1 is SEHNR and CDR2 is FQNEAQ (reference sequence). The CDR3 covers 14 residues. Trimming removed 1 base at V and 13 bases at J, with 14 bases between.

In its sample, this clonotype was seen a few times. The chain has TRBV7-2 and TRBJ2-3; 11 positions match TRBD2. The V gene end was trimmed by 3 bases and the J gene end by 8 bases; junction bases not matched to a gene: 10. The CDR3 has 16 residues. Germline V gene lookup returns CDR1 SGHTA and CDR2 FQGNSA. The CDR3 is CASSFSGGGSPGTQYF. In nucleotides, the CDR3 is TGTGCCAGCAGCTTTAGCGGGGGGGGTTCCCCTGGTACGCAGTATTTT.

This sequence joins TRBV4-3 and TRBJ2-2; TRBD2 is a possible D gene (6 bases). CDR1 LGHNA and CDR2 YSLEER come from the germline V gene. This CDR3 is built from 18 residues. The ends were cut back, 2 bases at V and 3 bases at J, with 19 bases in the middle. This CDR3 reads CASSQSGRAGPHTGELFF. DNA for the CDR3: TGCGCCAGCAGCCAAAGCGGGCGGGCGGGACCACACACCGGGGAGCTGTTTTTT.

The chain uses TRBV6-1 and TRBJ1-4, with TRBD1 identical over 7 bases. V trimming: 6 bases; J trimming: 10 bases; junction bases outside the gene matches: 8. The CDR3 extends over 13 amino acids. Germline lookup yields CDR1 MNHNS and CDR2 SASEGT. CDR3 in amino acids: CASRPQGGGKLFF. In DNA form, the CDR3 reads TGTGCCAGCAGGCCGCAGGGGGGAGGAAAACTGTTTTTT.

The table lists this clonotype with many counts. The gene calls are TRBV4-3 and TRBJ2-1; D ambiguous. CDR1 LGHNA and CDR2 YSLEER come from the germline V gene. Trimming shortened V by 0 bases and J by 6 bases, and 12 bases separated the two germline ends. The length of the CDR3 is 15 residues. This CDR3 reads CASSQDHLPSNEQFF. Here the CDR3 DNA reads TGCGCCAGCAGCCAAGATCATCTGCCCTCCAATGAGCAGTTCTTC.

This clonotype appeared many times. The rearrangement joins TRBV3-1 to TRBJ2-1; TRBD2 matches at 9 bases. The V gene's germline CDR1 is LGHDT and CDR2 YNNKEL (reference sequence). The CDR3 is made up of 15 amino acids. The trim removed 8 bases at V and 7 bases at J, leaving 12 bases unmatched. The CDR3 DNA follows: TGTGCCAGCTCCGTCCCCAGCGGGGGGAGGAATGAGCAGTTCTTC. Amino acids: CASSVPSGGRNEQFF.

This chain joins TRBV7-2 and TRBJ2-4; unclear D gene. Germline V lookup: CDR1 SGHTA, CDR2 FQGNSA. The CDR3 covers 15 residues. V was trimmed by 5 bases and J by 8 bases, leaving 19 bases between them. CDR3 sequence: CASSHLGVPRDIQYF. The CDR3 nucleotides read TGTGCCAGCAGCCACCTTGGCGTGCCCCGGGACATTCAGTACTTC.

This clonotype was seen ten or more times. The gene calls are TRBV20-1 and TRBJ1-1, with 7 nucleotides matching TRBD1. The length of the CDR3 is 15 residues. CDR1 and CDR2 (germline): DFQATT, SNEGSKA (reference sequence). The junction had 11 bases not matched to a gene; V was cut back by 6 bases and J by 1 base. The CDR3: CSAPSQGDWNTEAFF. CDR3 coding DNA: TGCAGTGCCCCCTCCCAGGGGGATTGGAACACTGAAGCTTTCTTT.

This clonotype has at least ten counts. This rearrangement joins TRBV18 to TRBJ2-3, with D hard to call. The ends were cut back, 0 bases at V and 3 bases at J, with 4 bases in the middle. The CDR3 covers 13 residues. CDR1 and CDR2 from the germline V gene are KGHSH and LQKENI. The CDR3: CASSPPETDTQYF. As DNA, the CDR3 is TGTGCCAGCTCACCACCAGAAACAGATACGCAGTATTTT.

This clonotype was picked up a small number of times. This CDR3 is CASSPSSGDYNEQFF. DNA of the CDR3: TGTGCCAGCAGTCCCTCTAGCGGGGACTACAATGAGCAGTTCTTC. This chain connects TRBV6-1 to TRBJ2-1; 9 bases match TRBD2. The CDR3 has 15 residues. Germline CDR1 MNHNS, CDR2 SASEGT. J lost 3 bases, V lost 5 bases, and 5 bases had no gene match.

This clonotype occurred a few times. The chain has TRBV6-5 and TRBJ1-2; D gene uncertain. Trimming took off 6 bases at V and 2 bases at J, with 19 bases between the two ends. Germline loops: CDR1 MNHEY, CDR2 SVGAGI. The CDR3 contains 16 residues. The CDR3: CASSYGPPRANYGYTF. DNA of the CDR3: TGTGCCAGCAGCTATGGCCCCCCGCGAGCGAACTATGGCTACACCTTC.

This clonotype occurred many times. The chain has TRBV29-1 and TRBJ2-1; 9 bases match TRBD1. Looked up from germline, CDR1 is SQVTM and CDR2 is ANQGSEA. The trim removed 4 bases at V and 6 bases at J, leaving 4 bases unmatched. The CDR3 contains 13 residues. The CDR3 DNA sequence: TGCAGCGTTGGGGACAGGGTTTTCAATGAGCAGTTCTTC. Its protein product is CSVGDRVFNEQFF.

This chain connects TRBV9 to TRBJ2-3, with 9 bases identical to TRBD2. Per germline, CDR1 SGDLS and CDR2 YYNGEE. Trimming at V came to 2 bases and at J to 4 bases, leaving 5 bases not matched to a gene. The CDR3 consists of 15 residues. The CDR3 sequence: CASSVPGLASDTQYF. The CDR3 region has the DNA TGTGCCAGCAGCGTTCCGGGACTAGCTTCAGATACGCAGTATTTT. Full variable domain (outside the CDR3, taken from reference TRBV9 and TRBJ2-3): DSGVTQTPKHLITATGQRVTLRCSPRSGDLSVYWYQQSLDQGLQFLIQYYNGEERAKGNILERFSAQQFPDLHSELNLSSLELGDSALYFCASSVPGLASDTQYFGPGTRLTVL.

The chain recombines TRBV20-1 with TRBJ2-3; 7 positions match TRBD2. With 7 bases clipped from V and 3 bases from J, the junction kept 7 bases outside the gene matches. Germline CDR1 reads DFQATT; CDR2 reads SNEGSKA (reference sequence). The CDR3 covers 13 residues. The CDR3 DNA reads as TGCAGTGTGCCGCGGGAGAGGACAGATACGCAGTATTTT. Encoded protein: CSVPRERTDTQYF.

The chain carries TRBV7-6 and TRBJ1-4; TRBD1 matches 7 bases. The CDR3 extends over 16 amino acids. Germline V gene sequence: CDR1 SGHVS, CDR2 FNYEAQ. J gave up 1 base and V 5 bases, and 7 bases lay outside the gene matches. The CDR3 nucleotides read TGTGCCAGCAGCCAACCCTACAGGGGAACTAATGAAAAACTGTTTTTT. The encoded protein is CASSQPYRGTNEKLFF.

The rearrangement links TRBV10-3 to TRBJ1-2; weak D call: TRBD1 (6 bases). Germline values: CDR1 ENHRY, CDR2 SYGVKD. The CDR3 totals 11 residues. The germline V and J ends were trimmed by 7 bases and 5 bases, with 8 bases remaining between them. The CDR3 loop is CAINTGYGYTF. The CDR3 region has the DNA TGTGCCATCAATACAGGGTATGGCTACACCTTC.

This clonotype has only one observation. The genes are TRBV4-2 and TRBJ2-7; TRBD1 agrees at 9 bases. CDR3 length: 16 amino acids. Germline CDR1 and CDR2: LGHNA and YNFKEQ. V lost 4 bases and J lost 2; bases outside the gene matches: 9. The CDR3 DNA follows: TGTGCCAGCAGCCCAAAACCGGGACAGGGTACCTACGAGCAGTACTTC. Translating it yields CASSPKPGQGTYEQYF.

This clonotype was seen more than once but under ten times. The chain employs TRBV14 and TRBJ2-1, with 8 bases identical to TRBD2. The V gene end was trimmed by 1 base and the J gene end by 9 bases; junction bases not matched to a gene: 5. The CDR3 loop spans 14 amino acids. Looked up from germline, CDR1 is SGHDN and CDR2 is FVKESK. CDR3 DNA: TGTGCCAGCAGCCAAGCGGGAGGGCCCCTTGAGCAGTTCTTC. Protein: CASSQAGGPLEQFF.

In regard to this clonotype: The germline gene is not matched at one end of the junction; a read error may be the cause. As DNA, the CDR3 is TGTGCCCGGAGCCCTCGAGCCTACGAGCAGTACTTC. Translation: CARSPRAYEQYF. The chain carries TRBV30 and TRBJ2-7; unclear D gene. The germline V gene encodes CDR1 GTSNPN and CDR2 SVGIG (reference sequence). There are 12 residues in the CDR3. Together with reference TRBV30 and TRBJ2-7, the CDR3 gives the full variable domain: SQTIHQWPATLVQPVGSPLSLECTVEGTSNPNLYWYRQAAGRGLQLLFYSVGIGQISSEVPQNLSASRPQDRQFILSSKKLLLSDSGFYLCARSPRAYEQYFGPGTRLTVT.

The rearrangement uses TRBV25-1 and TRBJ1-1; D gene unclear. CDR3 length: 13 residues. Trimming pared 6 bases from V and 0 bases from J, leaving 8 bases between. From germline, CDR1 is MGHDK and CDR2 SYGVNS. CDR3 in amino acids: CASRSSLNTEAFF. The CDR3 DNA follows: TGTGCCAGCAGGTCCTCACTGAACACTGAAGCTTTCTTT.

This clonotype was picked up a small number of times. The CDR3 DNA follows: TGCAGTGCTCTCAAGCGGGGCTCCTACGAGCAGTACTTC. It translates to CSALKRGSYEQYF. The rearrangement links TRBV20-1 to TRBJ2-7, with 7 bases matching TRBD2. The CDR3 runs 13 residues. Germline CDR1 DFQATT, CDR2 SNEGSKA (reference sequence). Trimming took 5 bases from V and 0 from J; bases not matched to a gene: 4.